A selection of T cell receptor beta chains follows, all from one sample in a study of shared clonotypes between healthy human individuals. Here immunoSEQ multiplex PCR was the method, and the copy in TCRdb shows in-frame clones only, minus some. The data contain 2 million to 2.5 million clones, approximately 96% of them singletons. The sequenced sample was naive CD4+ T cells sorted from blood. Every receptor here comes from a man aged 18 to 30 in good health. Each CDR3 is given with its conserved first and last residue. D genes are given only for firm matches. Not every row has a clone size; where given, it reads once, few, many or a size class.

-	TRBV30	TRBD2	TRBJ2-1	TGTGCCTGGAGACTAGCGGGAGGGACTGAGCAGTTCTTC	CAWRLAGGTEQFF
-	TRBV6-5	TRBD1	TRBJ2-7	TGTGCCAGCAGCTGGGGGCCAGGGGGATCCTACGAGCAGTACTTC	CASSWGPGGSYEQYF
-	TRBV30	-	TRBJ1-6	TGTGCCTGGACTGAGAGCTTTAGCTCCTATAATTCACCCCTCCACTTT	CAWTESFSSYNSPLHF
-	TRBV7-6	-	TRBJ2-2	TGTGCCAGCAGCTCCCTACCGGCAGGACCCAACACCGGGGAGCTGTTTTTT	CASSSLPAGPNTGELFF
-	TRBV10-3	-	TRBJ2-3	TGTGCCATCAGCCCGTGGGGAGATACGCAGTATTTT	CAISPWGDTQYF
once	TRBV11-1	TRBD1	TRBJ2-7	TGTGCCAGCAGCTCAAGGTTTGGACAGGGGGCCGTTCGCGAGCAGTACTTC	CASSSRFGQGAVREQYF
-	TRBV7-8	-	TRBJ1-6	TGTGCCAGCAGCCCGACCCCAAATTCACCCCTCCACTTT	CASSPTPNSPLHF
-	TRBV7-2	-	TRBJ1-2	TGTGCCAGCAGAAAAGAGGGCTATGGCTACACCTTC	CASRKEGYGYTF
once	TRBV6-1	-	TRBJ1-5	TGTGCCAGCAGACCTTGGACGGACAGCAATCAGCCCCAGCATTTT	CASRPWTDSNQPQHF
-	TRBV29-1	TRBD2	TRBJ2-5	TGCAGCGTTGAAGGGACTAGCGGGAGCCAAGAGACCCAGTACTTC	CSVEGTSGSQETQYF
-	TRBV6-6	-	TRBJ1-2	TGTGCCAGCAGTCCACGGGGAGGGGAACTAGGCTACACCTTC	CASSPRGGELGYTF
-	TRBV18	TRBD1	TRBJ1-1	TGTGCCAGCTCACGAGGACAGGGGGGGAACACTGAAGCTTTCTTT	CASSRGQGGNTEAFF
once	TRBV18	-	TRBJ2-7	TGTGCCAGCTCACCAGGGAGACAGGCCTCCTACGAGCAGTACTTC	CASSPGRQASYEQYF
-	TRBV29-1	-	TRBJ1-2	TGCAGCACAATTGGGGGAAATGGCTACACCTTC	CSTIGGNGYTF
-	TRBV30	-	TRBJ2-7	TGTGCCTGGATGTCGGGGAAATTTGGGGAGCAGTACTTC	CAWMSGKFGEQYF
-	TRBV6-1	-	TRBJ1-6	TGTGCCAGCAGTGTGACAGTTAATTCACCCCTCCACTTT	CASSVTVNSPLHF
-	TRBV6-6	-	TRBJ2-7	TGTGCCAGCAGCTCCACTATGACATTCTCCTACGAGCAGTACTTC	CASSSTMTFSYEQYF
-	TRBV7-2	-	TRBJ1-1	TGTGCCAGCAGCTCACTAGGGGGGGGCCCTGAAGCTTTCTTT	CASSSLGGGPEAFF
-	TRBV19	-	TRBJ1-1	TGTGCCAGTAGTATAGATCCGCCGGGGTTTAACACTGAAGCTTTCTTT	CASSIDPPGFNTEAFF
-	TRBV6-1	TRBD2	TRBJ2-2	TGTGCCAGCAGTGAAGTCGGGAGGGCCTCCGGGGAGCTGTTTTTT	CASSEVGRASGELFF
-	TRBV28	TRBD1	TRBJ1-5	TGTGCCAGCAGCAGAGAGACCGGGACAGGGAATCAGCCCCAGCATTTT	CASSRETGTGNQPQHF
-	TRBV7-7	TRBD1	TRBJ2-7	TGTGCTAGCAGCCCAAGACAGGGGCCCTACGAGCAGTACTTC	CASSPRQGPYEQYF
-	TRBV18	TRBD2	TRBJ2-7	TGTGCCAGCTCACCTGGACTAGCGGGGTCCTACGAGCAGTACTTC	CASSPGLAGSYEQYF
-	TRBV5-1	-	TRBJ1-2	TGCGCCAGCAGTGTTCAGGGAATGAGCGGCTACACCTTC	CASSVQGMSGYTF
-	TRBV4-2	TRBD2	TRBJ2-1	TGTGCCAGCAGCCAATCACGGGGGGGCTCCTACAATGAGCAGTTCTTC	CASSQSRGGSYNEQFF
once	TRBV30	TRBD2	TRBJ2-3	TGTGCCTGGAGTCAAAGCGGGGGCACAGATACGCAGTATTTT	CAWSQSGGTDTQYF
once	TRBV12-5	TRBD1	TRBJ2-6	TGTGCTAGCCGACAGGGAAGCTCTGGGGCCAACGTCCTGACTTTC	CASRQGSSGANVLTF
-	TRBV10-3	-	TRBJ1-2	TGTGCCATCACTCGGACAGCTAACTATGGCTACACCTTC	CAITRTANYGYTF
-	TRBV28	-	TRBJ1-5	TGTGCCAGCAGTACTCTGTGGAATAATCAGCCCCAGCATTTT	CASSTLWNNQPQHF
-	TRBV19	-	TRBJ1-5	TGTGCCAGTAGTCCAGGGGTCGGCAATCAGCCCCAGCATTTT	CASSPGVGNQPQHF
-	TRBV6-1	-	TRBJ2-3	TGTGCCAGCGATAGGGGTGGAGGATCCACAGATACGCAGTATTTT	CASDRGGGSTDTQYF
-	TRBV7-9	TRBD1	TRBJ1-2	TGTGCCAGCAGCTCCCGGGACAGGGGGAACTATGGCTACACCTTC	CASSSRDRGNYGYTF
-	TRBV7-9	TRBD1	TRBJ2-7	TGTGCCAGCAGCCCCGGACAGGGTCAAGGTACCTTC	CASSPGQGQGTF
-	TRBV30	TRBD1	TRBJ2-7	TGTGCCTGGAGTGTAATCTTAGGGACAGGTCCCGCCACCTTC	CAWSVILGTGPATF
-	TRBV7-3	-	TRBJ2-2	TGTGCCAGCAGCCACGACGGCCTAAACACCGGGGAGCTGTTTTTT	CASSHDGLNTGELFF
-	TRBV5-4	TRBD1	TRBJ1-2	TGTGCCAGCAGCCTGACAGGGTTAGGCTATGGCTACACCTTC	CASSLTGLGYGYTF
-	TRBV5-5	-	TRBJ2-7	TGTGCCAGCAGCTTGGAGGGAGGCGGCTCCTACGAGCAGTACTTC	CASSLEGGGSYEQYF
-	TRBV11-2	-	TRBJ1-1	TGTGCCAGCAGCTTAAGACTGGACTCTAACACTGAAGCTTTCTTT	CASSLRLDSNTEAFF
-	TRBV9	-	TRBJ1-5	TGTGCCAGCAGCGTAGCCAGCAATCAGCCCCAGCATTTT	CASSVASNQPQHF
-	TRBV4-1	-	TRBJ2-1	TGCGCCAGCAGCCCGGGAAGGGGGTCCTACAATGAGCAGTTCTTC	CASSPGRGSYNEQFF
-	TRBV2	TRBD2	TRBJ2-3	TGTGCCAGCAGTGTTACTAGCGGGGGGGCGGATACGCAGTATTTT	CASSVTSGGADTQYF
-	TRBV5-6	-	TRBJ1-2	TGTGCCAGCAGCTTGGGCAGGGGTAGCTATGGCTACACCTTC	CASSLGRGSYGYTF
-	TRBV28	-	TRBJ1-2	TGTGCCAGCAGCGAACAGGAGATCTATGGCTACACCTTC	CASSEQEIYGYTF
-	TRBV5-6	TRBD1	TRBJ1-2	TGTGCCAGCAGGTTGACAGGGTCAGGAGGGAATGGCTACACCTTC	CASRLTGSGGNGYTF
-	TRBV5-1	TRBD1	TRBJ2-1	TGCGCCAGCAGCTTGGCACCGGGACAGGGGACGGGTGAGCAGTTCTTC	CASSLAPGQGTGEQFF
-	TRBV5-1	TRBD2	TRBJ2-1	TGCGCCAGCAGCTTGGTCGGGGGGACGTCCTACAATGAGCAGTTCTTC	CASSLVGGTSYNEQFF
-	TRBV10-3	-	TRBJ1-3	TGTGCCATCAGTGAGGGACCTTCTGTCGGAAACACCATATATTTT	CAISEGPSVGNTIYF
-	TRBV4-1	-	TRBJ2-5	TGCGCCAGCAGCCAAGATAGTGGGTTCAGGGAGACCCAGTACTTC	CASSQDSGFRETQYF
-	TRBV5-1	-	TRBJ2-7	TGCGCCAGCAGCTTGGTTGACTCTACTTCCTACGAGCAGTACTTC	CASSLVDSTSYEQYF
-	TRBV7-2	-	TRBJ2-5	TGTGCCAGCAGCTGGCATACGGGACTTACCCAAGAGACCCAGTACTTC	CASSWHTGLTQETQYF
-	TRBV19	TRBD2	TRBJ2-1	TGTGCCAGCCGCCCCTCGACTAGCGGGAGGAATGAGCAGTTCTTC	CASRPSTSGRNEQFF
once	TRBV2	TRBD1	TRBJ1-2	TGTGCCAGCAGAACAGGACAGGTGGGGTATGGCTACACCTTC	CASRTGQVGYGYTF
-	TRBV10-1	TRBD1	TRBJ1-5	TGCGCCAGCAGTATTAAGGAAACAGGGGACTATAGCAATCAGCCCCAGCATTTT	CASSIKETGDYSNQPQHF